This T cell receptor beta chain is drawn from a study of cytomegalovirus exposure and HLA in healthy donors. Assay used: immunoSEQ multiplex PCR; TCRdb lists only in-frame clones, some missing. The profile shows roughly 250,000 clones, more than 75% of them singletons. Study-level findings and limits: Altogether, some 160 TCR beta chains were recorded as cytomegalovirus-associated. Using the classifier, cytomegalovirus status was reportedly diagnosed with high specificity and sensitivity. Most TCR sequences were uncommon, yet certain public TCRs appeared in many donors. The tendency of first-cohort TCR clusters to co-occur in the 130 or so validation repertoires was identified by a subsequent analysis.

The germline V gene has CDR1 SGDLS and CDR2 YYNGEE. V lost 0 bases, J lost 6 bases, and 7 bases stayed unmatched. This CDR3 spans 15 amino acids. For this clone: Its antigen is still unknown.

The sequence derives from a man aged 18 to 30 in good health and CMV-seronegative. This chain joins TRBV9 and TRBJ2-3; 7 bases agree with TRBD1. The sequencing input was PBMCs. Here the CDR3 DNA reads TGTGCCAGCAGCGTAGAGACAGGGACGGTGGATACGCAGTATTTT. Protein sequence: CASSVETGTVDTQYF.